This TCR beta chain originates from a study of blood T cell repertoires in COVID-19. The method was immunoSEQ multiplex PCR; TCRdb's version includes in-frame clones alone and lacks a portion of them. The sample holds roughly 190,000 clones; roughly four fifths are singletons and the top ten take 4% to 6%. The CDR3 loop spans 17 amino acids. V lost 2 bases, J lost 5 bases, and 13 bases stayed unmatched. Germline CDR1 MGHRA, CDR2 YSYEKL. The sequence came from a woman aged 70-85 years with active or convalescent COVID-19. The source material was peripheral blood. V gene TRBV4-1 combines with J gene TRBJ2-7; 9 bases fit TRBD1. CDR3 residues: CASSQSVPGQGRDEQYF. The CDR3 DNA reads TGCGCCAGCAGCCAATCTGTACCGGGACAGGGTCGCGACGAGCAGTACTTC.